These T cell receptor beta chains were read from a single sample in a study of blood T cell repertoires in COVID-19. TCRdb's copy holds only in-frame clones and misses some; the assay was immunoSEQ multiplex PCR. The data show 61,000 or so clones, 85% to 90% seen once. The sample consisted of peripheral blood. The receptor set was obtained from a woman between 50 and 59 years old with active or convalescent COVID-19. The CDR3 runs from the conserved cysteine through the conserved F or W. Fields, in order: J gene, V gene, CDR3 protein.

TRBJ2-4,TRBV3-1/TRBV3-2,CASSQRTAGADIQYF
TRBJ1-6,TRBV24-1,CATSDLRWTAGHNSPLHF
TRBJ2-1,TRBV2,CASSEASLPFEQFF
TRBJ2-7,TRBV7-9,CASSPGTEGYEQYF
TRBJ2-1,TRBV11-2,CASGPSGSLGDGQFF
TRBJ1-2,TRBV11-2,CASSLFWTGAYGYTF
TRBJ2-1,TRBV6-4,CASSGLAGGDNEQFF
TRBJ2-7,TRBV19,CASSKSRSYEQYF
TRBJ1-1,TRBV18,CASSPDRGREAFF
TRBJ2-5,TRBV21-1,CASSKALPGLAGGSQETQYF
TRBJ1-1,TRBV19,CASSMDRATEAFF
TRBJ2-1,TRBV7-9,CASSLALTGGFNEQFF
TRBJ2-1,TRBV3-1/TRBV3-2,CASSQGTVGLAGVFPKDSYNEQFF
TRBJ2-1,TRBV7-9,CASSPKVRLAVYNEQFF
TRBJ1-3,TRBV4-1,CASSQGQGSGNTIYF
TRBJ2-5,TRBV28,CASSSLRQGAGKTQYF
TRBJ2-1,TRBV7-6,CASSPSGIAYNEQFF
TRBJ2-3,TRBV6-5,CASSSAGGSTDTQYF
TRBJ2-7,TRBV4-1,CASSQVPAGVKYF
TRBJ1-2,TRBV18,CASSPDRGRGYTF
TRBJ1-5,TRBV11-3,CASSFLSSGNQPQHF
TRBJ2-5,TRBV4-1,CASSQETLGAQYF
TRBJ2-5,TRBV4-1,CASSQESGGRYETQYF
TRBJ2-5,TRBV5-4,CASSSPSGTQETQYF
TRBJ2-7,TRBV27,CASSYYASAEQYF
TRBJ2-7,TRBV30,CAWQPGQGYEQYF
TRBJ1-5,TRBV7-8,CASSLAAQPQHF
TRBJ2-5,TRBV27,CASSLGPRRGRQETQYF
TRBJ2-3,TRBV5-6,CASSSQRTRSTDTQYF
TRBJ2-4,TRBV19,CASSITSLMAKNIQYF
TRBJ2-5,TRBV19,CASTQTGQETQYF
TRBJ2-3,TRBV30,CAWSVTSGSWDTQYF
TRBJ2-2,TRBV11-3,CASSRGTGITGELFF
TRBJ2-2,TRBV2,CASGIGRTNTGELFF
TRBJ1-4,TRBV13,CASSLGALGGEKLFF
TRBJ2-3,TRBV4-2,CASSQDPPRAADTQYF
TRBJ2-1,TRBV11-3,CASSLGRGGSAYNEQFF
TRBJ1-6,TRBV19,CASSPDSYNSPLHF
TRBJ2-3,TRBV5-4,CASSLGTMGTADTQYF
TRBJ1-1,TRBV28,CASSFADRPSFF